This paragraph reports one T cell receptor (beta chain). Germline loops: CDR1 LGHNA, CDR2 YNFKEQ. After removal of 3 bases from V and 2 bases from J, the junction contained 6 bases not matched to a gene. The CDR3 totals 16 residues. These data belong to a study of blood T cell repertoires in COVID-19. This table comes from immunoSEQ multiplex PCR, and its TCRdb copy is limited to in-frame clones, with some not included. The sample lists some 5,900 clones; about 86% were seen once. Sequences were obtained from peripheral blood. The chain joins TRBV4-2 to TRBJ1-5, with TRBD1 identical over 8 bases. The TCR was taken from a human donor in a cohort sampled during active COVID-19. CDR3 DNA: TGTGCCAGCAGCCAGGGACAGGTGATAGGCAATCAGCCCCAGCATTTT. As protein: CASSQGQVIGNQPQHF.